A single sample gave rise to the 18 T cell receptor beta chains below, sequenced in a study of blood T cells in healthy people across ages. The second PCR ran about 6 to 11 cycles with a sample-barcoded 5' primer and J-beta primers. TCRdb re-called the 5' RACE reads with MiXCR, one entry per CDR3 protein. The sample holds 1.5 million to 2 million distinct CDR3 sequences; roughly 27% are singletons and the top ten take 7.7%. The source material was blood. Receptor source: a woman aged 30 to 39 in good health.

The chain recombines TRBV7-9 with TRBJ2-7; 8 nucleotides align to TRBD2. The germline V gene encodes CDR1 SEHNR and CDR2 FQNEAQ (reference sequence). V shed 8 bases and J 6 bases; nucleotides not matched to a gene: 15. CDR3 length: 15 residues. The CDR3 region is CASLPIGPSGGEQYF. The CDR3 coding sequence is TGTGCCAGCCTACCGATCGGTCCCAGCGGGGGCGAGCAGTACTTC.

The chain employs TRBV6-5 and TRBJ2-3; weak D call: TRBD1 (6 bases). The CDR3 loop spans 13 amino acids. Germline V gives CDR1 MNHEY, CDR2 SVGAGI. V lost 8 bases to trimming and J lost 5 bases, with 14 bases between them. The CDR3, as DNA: TGTGCCAGCTCCAGGGGCCGGGAAGATACGCAGTATTTT. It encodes CASSRGREDTQYF.

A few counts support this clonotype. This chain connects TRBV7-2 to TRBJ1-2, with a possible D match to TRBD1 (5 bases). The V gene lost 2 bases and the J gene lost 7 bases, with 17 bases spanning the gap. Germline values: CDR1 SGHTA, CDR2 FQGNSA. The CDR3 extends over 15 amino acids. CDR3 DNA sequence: TGTGCCAGCAGCTTAATCAGAGAGACAGTTAGTGGCTACACCTTC. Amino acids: CASSLIRETVSGYTF.

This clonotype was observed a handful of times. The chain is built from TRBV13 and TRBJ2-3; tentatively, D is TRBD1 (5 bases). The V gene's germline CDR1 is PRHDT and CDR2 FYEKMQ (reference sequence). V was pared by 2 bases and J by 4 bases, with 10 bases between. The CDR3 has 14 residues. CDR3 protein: CASSLKGISDTQYF. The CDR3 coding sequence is TGTGCCAGCAGCTTAAAGGGGATCTCAGATACGCAGTATTTT.

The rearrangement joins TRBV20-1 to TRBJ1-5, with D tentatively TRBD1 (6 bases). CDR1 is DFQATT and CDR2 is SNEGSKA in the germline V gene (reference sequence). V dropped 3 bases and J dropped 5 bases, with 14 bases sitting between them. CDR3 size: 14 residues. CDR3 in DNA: TGCAGTGCTAGGGACTCTAGGGGGGATCAGCCCCAGCATTTT. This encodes CSARDSRGDQPQHF.

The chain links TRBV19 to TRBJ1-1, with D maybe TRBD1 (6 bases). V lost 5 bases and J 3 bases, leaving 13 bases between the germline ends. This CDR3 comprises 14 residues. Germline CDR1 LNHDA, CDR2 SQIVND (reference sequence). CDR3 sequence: CASSQTTGDTEAFF. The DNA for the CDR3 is TGTGCCAGTAGTCAAACGACAGGCGACACTGAAGCTTTCTTT.

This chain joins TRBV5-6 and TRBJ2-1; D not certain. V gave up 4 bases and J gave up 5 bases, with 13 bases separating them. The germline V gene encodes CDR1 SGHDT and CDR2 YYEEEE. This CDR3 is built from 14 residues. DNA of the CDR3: TGTGCCAGCAGCCCCATGGGCCTCCACAATGAGCAGTTCTTC. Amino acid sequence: CASSPMGLHNEQFF.

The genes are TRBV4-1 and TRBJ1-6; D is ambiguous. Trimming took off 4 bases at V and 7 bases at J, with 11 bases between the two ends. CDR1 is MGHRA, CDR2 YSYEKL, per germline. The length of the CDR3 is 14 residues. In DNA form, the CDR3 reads TGCGCCAGCAGCCGGACGGAATGGAATTCACCCCTCCACTTT. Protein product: CASSRTEWNSPLHF.

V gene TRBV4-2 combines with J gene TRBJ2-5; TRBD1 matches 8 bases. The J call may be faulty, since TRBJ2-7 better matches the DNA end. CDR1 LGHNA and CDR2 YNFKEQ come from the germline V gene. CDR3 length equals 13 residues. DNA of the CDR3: TGTGCCAGCAGCCAAGTGACAGGGGTCGAGCAGTACTTC. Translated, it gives CASSQVTGVEQYF.

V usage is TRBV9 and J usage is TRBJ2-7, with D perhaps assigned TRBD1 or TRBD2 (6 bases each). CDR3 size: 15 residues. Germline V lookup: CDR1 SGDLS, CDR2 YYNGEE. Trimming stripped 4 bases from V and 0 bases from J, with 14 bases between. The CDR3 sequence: CASSSGTGASYEQYF. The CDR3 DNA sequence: TGTGCCAGCAGCTCTGGGACGGGGGCCTCCTACGAGCAGTACTTC.

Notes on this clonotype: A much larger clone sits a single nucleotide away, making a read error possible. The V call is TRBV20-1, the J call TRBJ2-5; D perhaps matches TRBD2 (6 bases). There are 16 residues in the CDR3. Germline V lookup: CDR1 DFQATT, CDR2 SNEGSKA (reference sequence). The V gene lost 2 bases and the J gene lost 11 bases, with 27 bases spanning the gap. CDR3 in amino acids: CSARTVLAFLSNEQYF. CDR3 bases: TGCAGTGCTAGAACCGTACTAGCATTCCTTAGTAATGAGCAGTACTTC.

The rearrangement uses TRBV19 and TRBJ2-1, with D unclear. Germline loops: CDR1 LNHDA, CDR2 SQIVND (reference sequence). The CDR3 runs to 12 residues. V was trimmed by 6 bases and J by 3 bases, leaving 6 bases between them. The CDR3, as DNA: TGTGCCAGTAGGCCCGACTACAATGAGCAGTTCTTC. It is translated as CASRPDYNEQFF.

The CDR3 spells CASSPRTRLDTDTQYF. CDR3 DNA: TGTGCCAGCAGCCCTCGGACGAGGCTAGACACAGATACGCAGTATTTT. The chain employs TRBV3-1 and TRBJ2-3; D not certain. The CDR3 spans 16 residues. Per germline, CDR1 LGHDT and CDR2 YNNKEL (reference sequence). Trimming cost V 4 bases and J 2 bases, with 16 bases left between them.

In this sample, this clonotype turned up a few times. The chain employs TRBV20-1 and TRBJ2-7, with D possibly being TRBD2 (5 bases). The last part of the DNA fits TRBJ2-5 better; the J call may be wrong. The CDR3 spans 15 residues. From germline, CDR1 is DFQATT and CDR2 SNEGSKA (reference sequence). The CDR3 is CSAAESGGIGKTQYF. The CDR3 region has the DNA TGCAGTGCTGCGGAGAGCGGAGGTATAGGAAAGACCCAGTACTTC.

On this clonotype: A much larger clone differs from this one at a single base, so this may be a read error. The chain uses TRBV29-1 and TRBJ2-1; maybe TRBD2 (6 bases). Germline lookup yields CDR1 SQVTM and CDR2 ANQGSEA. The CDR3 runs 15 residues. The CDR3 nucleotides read TGCAGCGTCCCGGGACTCCTCAGCTCCTACAAGGAGCAGTTCTTC. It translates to CSVPGLLSSYKEQFF.

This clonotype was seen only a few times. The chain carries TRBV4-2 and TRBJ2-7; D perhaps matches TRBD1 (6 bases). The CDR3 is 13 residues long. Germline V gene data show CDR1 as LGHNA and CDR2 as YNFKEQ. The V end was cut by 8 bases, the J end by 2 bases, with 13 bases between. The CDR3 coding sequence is TGTGCCAGCCCCAGGCAGGGGCCCTACGAGCAGTACTTC. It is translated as CASPRQGPYEQYF.

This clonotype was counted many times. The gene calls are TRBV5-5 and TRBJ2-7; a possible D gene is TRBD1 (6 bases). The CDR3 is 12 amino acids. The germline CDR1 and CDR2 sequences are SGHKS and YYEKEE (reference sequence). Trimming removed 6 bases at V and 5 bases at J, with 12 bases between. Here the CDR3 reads CASTRRTDEQYF. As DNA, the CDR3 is TGTGCCAGCACCCGGCGGACAGACGAGCAGTACTTC.

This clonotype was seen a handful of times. The CDR3 sequence: CASSQESDGTSGANVLTF. The CDR3 nucleotides read TGCGCCAGCAGCCAAGAAAGTGACGGGACCTCTGGGGCCAACGTCCTGACTTTC. V usage is TRBV4-3 and J usage is TRBJ2-6; either TRBD1 or TRBD2 may fit D (5 bases each). Germline V gives CDR1 LGHNA, CDR2 YSLEER. This CDR3 spans 18 amino acids. Trimming pared 0 bases from V and 0 bases from J, leaving 12 bases between.